A single sample is the source of the 7 T cell receptor beta chains below, sequenced in a study of blood T cell repertoires in COVID-19. Using immunoSEQ multiplex PCR, the repertoire was profiled, and TCRdb retains in-frame clones only, with some absent. The sample holds around 270,000 clones; approximately 89% are singletons and the top ten take 3.1%. The sample comprised PBMCs or T cells enriched from blood (not recorded which). The receptors shown here come from a middle-aged woman who had been exposed to COVID-19.

The table lists this clone with a few counts. The chain is built from TRBV19 and TRBJ2-4; D not certain. Germline V gene lookup returns CDR1 LNHDA and CDR2 SQIVND (reference sequence). V lost 2 bases and J lost 0, with 8 bases in between. This CDR3 spans 15 amino acids. The CDR3 spells CASSITGLAKNIQYF. DNA for the CDR3: TGTGCCAGTAGTATAACGGGTTTAGCCAAAAACATTCAGTACTTC.

This chain links TRBV25-1 with TRBJ2-2; D may be TRBD2 (5 bases). CDR1 is MGHDK, CDR2 SYGVNS, per germline. The CDR3 spans 13 residues. Deletions cut 5 bases from V and 6 bases from J, with 10 bases between. CDR3 in amino acids: CASSSEGAGELFF. The CDR3 region has the DNA TGTGCCAGCAGTTCCGAGGGCGCCGGGGAGCTGTTTTTT.

This chain uses TRBV28 with TRBJ1-4, with 8 bases fitting TRBD1. CDR1 and CDR2 (germline): MDHEN, SYDVKM. This CDR3 spans 16 amino acids. J was trimmed by 9 bases and V by 3 bases; bases with no gene match: 12. The CDR3 DNA follows: TGTGCCAGCAGTTTGGGGCAGGGGGCGCCTGTTCAAAAACTGTTTTTT. Translation: CASSLGQGAPVQKLFF. Complete variable domain (other parts from reference TRBV28 and TRBJ1-4): DVKVTQSSRYLVKRTGEKVFLECVQDMDHENMFWYRQDPGLGLRLIYFSYDVKMKEKGDIPEGYSVSREKKERFSLILESASTNQTSMYLCASSLGQGAPVQKLFFGSGTQLSVL.

The genes are TRBV9 and TRBJ2-1, with TRBD2 identical over 7 bases. V lost 0 bases, J lost 0 bases, and 12 bases stayed unmatched. This CDR3 is built from 19 residues. Germline V gives CDR1 SGDLS, CDR2 YYNGEE. CDR3 nucleotides: TGTGCCAGCAGCGTAGAGTCAAGCGGGGAAAGACGCTCCTACAATGAGCAGTTCTTC. This translates into CASSVESSGERRSYNEQFF.

The chain recombines TRBV7-3 with TRBJ2-3; 7 nucleotides align to TRBD1. Germline V gives CDR1 SGHTA, CDR2 FQGTGA. V lost 5 bases, J lost 6 bases, and 5 bases stayed unmatched. The CDR3 has 13 residues. This CDR3 reads CASSTQGKDTQYF. The CDR3 DNA is TGTGCCAGCAGCACACAGGGGAAGGATACGCAGTATTTT.

CDR3 residues: CASSSFGEYSINMGGKLFF. The CDR3 nucleotides are TGTGCCAGCAGCTCCTTCGGGGAATACTCGATCAATATGGGGGGAAAACTGTTTTTT. The V call is TRBV3-1 (or the pseudogene TRBV3-2), the J call TRBJ1-4, with a possible D match to TRBD1 (5 bases). Deletions cut 5 bases from V and 10 bases from J, with 32 bases between. This CDR3 is built from 19 residues. From germline, CDR1 is LGHDT and CDR2 YNNKEL (reference sequence).

The chain uses TRBV9 and TRBJ1-1, with D maybe TRBD1 (5 bases). The CDR3 is 14 amino acids. Trimming left V 6 bases short and J 1 base short, with 13 bases between. The germline V gene encodes CDR1 SGDLS and CDR2 YYNGEE. The CDR3 is CASTSATGNTEAFF. Written as DNA, the CDR3 is TGTGCCAGCACCTCGGCAACAGGGAACACTGAAGCTTTCTTT.